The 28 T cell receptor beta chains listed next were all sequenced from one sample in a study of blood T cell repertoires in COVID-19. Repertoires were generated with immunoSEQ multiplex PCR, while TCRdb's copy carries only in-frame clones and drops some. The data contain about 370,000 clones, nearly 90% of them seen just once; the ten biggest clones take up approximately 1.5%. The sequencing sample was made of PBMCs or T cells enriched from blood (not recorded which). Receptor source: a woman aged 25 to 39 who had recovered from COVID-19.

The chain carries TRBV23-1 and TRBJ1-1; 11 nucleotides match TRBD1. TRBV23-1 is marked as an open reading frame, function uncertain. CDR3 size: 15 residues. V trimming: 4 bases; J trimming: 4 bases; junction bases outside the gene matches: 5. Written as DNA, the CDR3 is TGCGCCAGCAGTCGCGGGACAGGGGGAATCACTGAAGCTTTCTTT. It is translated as CASSRGTGGITEAFF.

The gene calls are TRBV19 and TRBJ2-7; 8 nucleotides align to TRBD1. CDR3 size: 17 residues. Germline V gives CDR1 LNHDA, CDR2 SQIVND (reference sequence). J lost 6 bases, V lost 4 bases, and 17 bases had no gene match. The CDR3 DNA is TGTGCCAGTAGTACACGGATCCTTTCCAGGGGGCCGGGCGAGCAGTACTTC. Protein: CASSTRILSRGPGEQYF.

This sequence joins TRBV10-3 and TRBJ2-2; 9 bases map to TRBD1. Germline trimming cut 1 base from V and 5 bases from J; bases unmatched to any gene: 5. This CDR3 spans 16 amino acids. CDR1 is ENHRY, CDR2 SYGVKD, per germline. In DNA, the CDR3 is TGTGCCATCAGTGAGTTAGTGACAGGGGGGACCGGGGAGCTGTTTTTT. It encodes CAISELVTGGTGELFF.

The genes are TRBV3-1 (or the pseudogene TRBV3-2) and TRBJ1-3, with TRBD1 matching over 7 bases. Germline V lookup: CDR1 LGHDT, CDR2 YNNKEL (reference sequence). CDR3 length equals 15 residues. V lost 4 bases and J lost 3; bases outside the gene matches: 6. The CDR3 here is CASSRQGAGGNTIYF. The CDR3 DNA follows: TGTGCCAGCAGCCGACAGGGCGCGGGTGGAAACACCATATATTTT.

The CDR3 DNA follows: TGTGCCTGGAGTGTCGGCGGCAGAACGGTGGCCCAGTACTTC. It translates to CAWSVGGRTVAQYF. This chain links TRBV30 with TRBJ2-5; no clear D gene. Trimming took 0 bases from V and 9 from J, leaving 17 bases between them. Germline assignment: CDR1 GTSNPN and CDR2 SVGIG (reference sequence). The CDR3 sequence is 14 residues long. Based on the CDR3 plus reference TRBV30 and TRBJ2-5, the full variable domain is SQTIHQWPATLVQPVGSPLSLECTVEGTSNPNLYWYRQAAGRGLQLLFYSVGIGQISSEVPQNLSASRPQDRQFILSSKKLLLSDSGFYLCAWSVGGRTVAQYFGPGTRLLVL.

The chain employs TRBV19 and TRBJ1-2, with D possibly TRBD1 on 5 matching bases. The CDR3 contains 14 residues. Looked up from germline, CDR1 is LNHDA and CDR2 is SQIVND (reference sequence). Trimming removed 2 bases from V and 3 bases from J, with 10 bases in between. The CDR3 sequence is CASSIRGGDYGYTF. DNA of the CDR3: TGTGCCAGTAGTATAAGGGGAGGTGACTATGGCTACACCTTC.

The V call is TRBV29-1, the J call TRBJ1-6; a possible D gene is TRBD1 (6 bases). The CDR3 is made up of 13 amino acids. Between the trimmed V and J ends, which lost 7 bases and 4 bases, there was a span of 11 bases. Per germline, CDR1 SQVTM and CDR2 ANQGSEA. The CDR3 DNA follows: TGCAGCGCTCTAGGGACATATAATTCACCCCTCCACTTT. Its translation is CSALGTYNSPLHF.

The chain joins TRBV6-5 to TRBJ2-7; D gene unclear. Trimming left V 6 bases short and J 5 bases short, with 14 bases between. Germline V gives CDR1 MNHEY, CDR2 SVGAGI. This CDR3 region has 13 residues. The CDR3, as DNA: TGTGCCAGCAGAAATCAACAGCTCCACGAGCAGTACTTC. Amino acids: CASRNQQLHEQYF.

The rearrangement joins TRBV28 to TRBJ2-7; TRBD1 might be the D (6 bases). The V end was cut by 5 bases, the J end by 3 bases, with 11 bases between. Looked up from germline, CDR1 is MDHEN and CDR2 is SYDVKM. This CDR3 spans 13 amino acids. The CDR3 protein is CASSIGQNYEQYF. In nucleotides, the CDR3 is TGTGCCAGCAGTATAGGACAGAACTACGAGCAGTACTTC.

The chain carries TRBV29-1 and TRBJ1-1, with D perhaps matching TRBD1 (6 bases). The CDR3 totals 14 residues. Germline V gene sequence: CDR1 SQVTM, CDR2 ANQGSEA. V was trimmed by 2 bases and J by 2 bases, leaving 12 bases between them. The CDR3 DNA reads TGCAGCGTTGAATACAGGGTAGGCAACACTGAAGCTTTCTTT. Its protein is CSVEYRVGNTEAFF. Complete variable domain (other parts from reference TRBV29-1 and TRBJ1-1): SAVISQKPSRDICQRGTSLTIQCQVDSQVTMMFWYRQQPGQSLTLIATANQGSEATYESGFVIDKFPISRPNLTFSTLTVSNMSPEDSSIYLCSVEYRVGNTEAFFGQGTRLTVV.

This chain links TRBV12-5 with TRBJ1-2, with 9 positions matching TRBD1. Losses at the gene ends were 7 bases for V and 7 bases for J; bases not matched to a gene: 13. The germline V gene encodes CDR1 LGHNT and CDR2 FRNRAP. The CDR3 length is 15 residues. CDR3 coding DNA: TGTGCTAGTGCCTTTCCGCCGGGACAGGGTCTTGGCTACACCTTC. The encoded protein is CASAFPPGQGLGYTF.

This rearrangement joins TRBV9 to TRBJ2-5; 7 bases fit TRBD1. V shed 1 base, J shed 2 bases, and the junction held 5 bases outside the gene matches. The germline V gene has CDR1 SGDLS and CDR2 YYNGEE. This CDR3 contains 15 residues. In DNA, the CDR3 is TGTGCCAGCAGCGTATCCGGGACAGCACAAGAGACCCAGTACTTC. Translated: CASSVSGTAQETQYF.

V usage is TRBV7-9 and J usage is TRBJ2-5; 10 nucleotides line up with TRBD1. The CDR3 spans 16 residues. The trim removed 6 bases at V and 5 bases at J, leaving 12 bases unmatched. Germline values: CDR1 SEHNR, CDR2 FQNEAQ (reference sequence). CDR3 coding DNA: TGTGCCAGCAGTCAATTACGGGACAGGGGACTGGAGACCCAGTACTTC. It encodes CASSQLRDRGLETQYF. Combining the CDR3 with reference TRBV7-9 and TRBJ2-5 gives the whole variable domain DTGVSQNPRHKITKRGQNVTFRCDPISEHNRLYWYRQTLGQGPEFLTYFQNEAQLEKSRLLSDRFSAERPKGSFSTLEIQRTEQGDSAMYLCASSQLRDRGLETQYFGPGTRLLVL.

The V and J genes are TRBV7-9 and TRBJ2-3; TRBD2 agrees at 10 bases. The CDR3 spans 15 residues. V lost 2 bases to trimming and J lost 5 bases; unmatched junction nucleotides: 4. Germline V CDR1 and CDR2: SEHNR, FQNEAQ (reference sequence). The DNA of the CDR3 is TGTGCCAGCAGCTTAAGTCTAGCGGGAGTAGATACGCAGTATTTT. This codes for CASSLSLAGVDTQYF.

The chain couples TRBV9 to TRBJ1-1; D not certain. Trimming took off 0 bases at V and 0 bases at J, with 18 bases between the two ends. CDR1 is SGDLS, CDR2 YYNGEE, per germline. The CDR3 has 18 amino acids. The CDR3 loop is CASSVGPMGRHMNTEAFF. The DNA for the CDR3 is TGTGCCAGCAGCGTAGGACCAATGGGCAGACACATGAACACTGAAGCTTTCTTT.

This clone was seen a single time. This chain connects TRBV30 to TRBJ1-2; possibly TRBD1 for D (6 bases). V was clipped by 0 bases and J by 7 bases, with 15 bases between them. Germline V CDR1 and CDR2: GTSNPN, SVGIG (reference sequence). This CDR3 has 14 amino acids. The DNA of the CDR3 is TGTGCCTGGAGTGTACAGGGCTACACCAGTGGCTACACCTTC. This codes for CAWSVQGYTSGYTF.

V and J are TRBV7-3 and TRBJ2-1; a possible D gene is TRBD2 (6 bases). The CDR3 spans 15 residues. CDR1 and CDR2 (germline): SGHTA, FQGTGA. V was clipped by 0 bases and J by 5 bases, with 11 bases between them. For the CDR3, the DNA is TGTGCCAGCAGCTTAACTAGCGGCCCCAACAATGAGCAGTTCTTC. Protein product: CASSLTSGPNNEQFF.

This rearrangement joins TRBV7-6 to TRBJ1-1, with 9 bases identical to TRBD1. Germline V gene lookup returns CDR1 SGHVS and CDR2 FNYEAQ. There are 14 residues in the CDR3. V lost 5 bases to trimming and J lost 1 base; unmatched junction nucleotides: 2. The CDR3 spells CASSLTGGNTEAFF. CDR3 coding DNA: TGTGCCAGCAGCCTGACAGGGGGGAACACTGAAGCTTTCTTT.

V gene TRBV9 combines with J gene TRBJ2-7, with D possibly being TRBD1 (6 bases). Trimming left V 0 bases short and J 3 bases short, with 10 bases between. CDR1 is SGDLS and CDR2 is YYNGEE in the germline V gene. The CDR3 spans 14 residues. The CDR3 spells CASSVEGHSYEQYF. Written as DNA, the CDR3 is TGTGCCAGCAGCGTAGAGGGACATAGCTACGAGCAGTACTTC.

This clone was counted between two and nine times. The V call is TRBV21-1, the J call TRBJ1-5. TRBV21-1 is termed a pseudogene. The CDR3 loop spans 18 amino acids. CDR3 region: CASSKRRGAGGVNQPQHF. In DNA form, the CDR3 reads TGTGCCAGCAGCAAAAGGAGAGGGGCCGGGGGAGTTAATCAGCCCCAGCATTTT.

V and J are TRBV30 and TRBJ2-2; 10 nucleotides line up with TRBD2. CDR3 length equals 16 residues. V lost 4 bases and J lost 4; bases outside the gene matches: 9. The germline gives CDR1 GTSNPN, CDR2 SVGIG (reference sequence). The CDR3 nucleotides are TGTGCCTGGACTCTGCTAGCGGGGGCGGGCACCGGGGAGCTGTTTTTT. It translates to CAWTLLAGAGTGELFF. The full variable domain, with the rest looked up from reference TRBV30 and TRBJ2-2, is SQTIHQWPATLVQPVGSPLSLECTVEGTSNPNLYWYRQAAGRGLQLLFYSVGIGQISSEVPQNLSASRPQDRQFILSSKKLLLSDSGFYLCAWTLLAGAGTGELFFGEGSRLTVL.

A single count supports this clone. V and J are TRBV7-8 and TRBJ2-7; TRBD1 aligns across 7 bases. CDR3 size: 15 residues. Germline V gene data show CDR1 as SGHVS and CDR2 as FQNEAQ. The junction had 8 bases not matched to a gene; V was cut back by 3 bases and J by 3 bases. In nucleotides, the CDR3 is TGTGCCAGCAGCTTCCTCTCGACAGGGAACTACGAGCAGTACTTC. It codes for CASSFLSTGNYEQYF.

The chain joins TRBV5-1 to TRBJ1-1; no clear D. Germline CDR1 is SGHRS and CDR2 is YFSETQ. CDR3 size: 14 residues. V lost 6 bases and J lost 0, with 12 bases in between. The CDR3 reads CASKEAAMNTEAFF. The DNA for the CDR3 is TGCGCCAGCAAGGAGGCAGCCATGAACACTGAAGCTTTCTTT.

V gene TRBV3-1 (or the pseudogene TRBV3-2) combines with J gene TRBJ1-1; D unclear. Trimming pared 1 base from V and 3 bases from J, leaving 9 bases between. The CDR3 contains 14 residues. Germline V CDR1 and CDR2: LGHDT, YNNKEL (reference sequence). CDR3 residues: CASSQGRGYTEAFF. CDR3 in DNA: TGTGCCAGCAGCCAAGGGAGAGGGTACACTGAAGCTTTCTTT.

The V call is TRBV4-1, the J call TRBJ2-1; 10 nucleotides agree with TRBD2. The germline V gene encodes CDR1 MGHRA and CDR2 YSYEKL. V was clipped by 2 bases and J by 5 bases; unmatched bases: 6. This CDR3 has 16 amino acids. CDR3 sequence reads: CASSQPLAGRDNEQFF. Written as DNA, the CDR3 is TGCGCCAGCAGCCAACCACTAGCGGGGAGGGACAATGAGCAGTTCTTC.

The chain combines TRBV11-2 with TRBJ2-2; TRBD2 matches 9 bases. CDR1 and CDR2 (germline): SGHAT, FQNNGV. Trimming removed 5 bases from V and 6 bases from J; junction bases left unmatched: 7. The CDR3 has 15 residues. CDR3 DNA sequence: TGTGCCAGCAGCCTCAGCGGGGGGCGGGCCGGGGAGCTGTTTTTT. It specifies CASSLSGGRAGELFF.

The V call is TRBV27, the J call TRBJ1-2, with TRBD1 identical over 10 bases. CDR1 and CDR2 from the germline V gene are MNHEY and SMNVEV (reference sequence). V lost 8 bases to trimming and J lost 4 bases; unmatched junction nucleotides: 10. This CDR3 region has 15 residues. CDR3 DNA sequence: TGTGCCAGCGCCTTCTTGGGACAGGGGCTCTATGGCTACACCTTC. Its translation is CASAFLGQGLYGYTF.

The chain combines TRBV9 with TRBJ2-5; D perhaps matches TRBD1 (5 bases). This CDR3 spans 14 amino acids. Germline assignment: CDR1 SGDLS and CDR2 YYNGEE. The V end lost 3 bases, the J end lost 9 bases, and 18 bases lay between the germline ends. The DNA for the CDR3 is TGTGCCAGCAGCGCAGGTACAGGCCTCTGGGCCCAGTACTTC. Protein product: CASSAGTGLWAQYF.